The rows below give T cell receptor beta chains drawn from one sample of a study of circulating and synovial CD4+ cells in juvenile arthritis. Produced via immunoSEQ multiplex PCR; TCRdb's table is partial and in-frame only. The table lists over 30,000 clones, 94% of them singletons. Sequencing used CD4+ T cells from blood. The receptors were sampled from a human donor with juvenile idiopathic arthritis. Each CDR3 is given without its conserved first and last residue. Each record gives: V gene, CDR3 protein.

V: TRBV5-4; CDR3: ASSSGGGGTGELF
V: TRBV6-1; CDR3: ASRSGYNTGELF
V: TRBV4-1; CDR3: ASSQERSEQF
V: TRBV2; CDR3: ASSSRRDSPLH
V: TRBV19; CDR3: ASSPRQGLNQPQH
V: TRBV25-1; CDR3: ASTPGQNYGYT
V: TRBV4-3; CDR3: ASSRPSGGAYLNYNEQF
V: TRBV11-3; CDR3: ASSLGLLETQY
V: TRBV6-1; CDR3: AGGGSWYQETQY
V: TRBV6-4; CDR3: ASSATGTGYGYT
V: TRBV5-6; CDR3: ASSGGSPLGFSYNEQF
V: TRBV9; CDR3: ASSVVKYSRQGAGGYT
V: TRBV7-2; CDR3: ASSPGGGQPYEQY
V: TRBV9; CDR3: ASSVGPAGGETQY
V: TRBV7-6; CDR3: ASSLRLGTQSYNEQF
V: TRBV10-3; CDR3: AIRAQTMNTEAF
V: TRBV30; CDR3: AWSIGTGYT
V: TRBV7-9; CDR3: ASSLTEVLNYGYT
V: TRBV5-6; CDR3: ASSPLQGARTEAF
V: TRBV5-1; CDR3: ASSVRGTGDHIQY
V: TRBV11-2; CDR3: ASSKDRGQPQY
V: TRBV5-6; CDR3: ASSLDPQGSYEQY
V: TRBV28; CDR3: ASSLMSPSDTQY
V: TRBV5-5; CDR3: ASSFNLRNTIY
V: TRBV6-6; CDR3: ASSSLAATEQY
V: TRBV4-1; CDR3: ASSQGDRDIYQQY
V: TRBV18; CDR3: ASSQRVRDTQY
V: TRBV11-2; CDR3: ASSFPSLGGYT
V: TRBV27; CDR3: ASSARGGKEAF
V: TRBV6-5; CDR3: ASRRDRNTGELF
V: TRBV27; CDR3: ASSFRLPEAF
V: TRBV5-8; CDR3: ASSHGTRGLTETQY
V: TRBV5-1; CDR3: ASRQGARETQY
V: TRBV6-1; CDR3: ASTGRRGRTDTQY
V: TRBV5-1; CDR3: ASSRLQETQY
V: TRBV6-6; CDR3: ASSYHSTNTEAF
V: TRBV7-2; CDR3: ASSLANVAGRYEQY
V: TRBV19; CDR3: ASRLSGGPNYQETQY
V: TRBV7-3; CDR3: ASSPGQGSTEAF
V: TRBV6-5; CDR3: ASTTSDRVGHEQF
V: TRBV18; CDR3: ASSPPGRTGSLYEQY
V: TRBV7-2; CDR3: ASSLVSGGSSPETQY
V: TRBV4-2; CDR3: ASSQEGQVSNTEAF
V: TRBV7-9; CDR3: ASSRTGTSNEKLF
V: TRBV19; CDR3: ASREGLSSYNSPLH
V: TRBV4-2; CDR3: ASSARDRGSYEQY
V: TRBV28; CDR3: ASRQGYNTEAF
V: TRBV19; CDR3: ASSIGTGVPGELF
V: TRBV7-2; CDR3: ASSLAGGPIEQF
V: TRBV7-2; CDR3: ASSSFNVQGSEQY
V: TRBV6-1; CDR3: ASSPTVSYQPQH
V: TRBV30; CDR3: AWSQGQSSGNTIY
V: TRBV28; CDR3: ASSSGTATFYGYT
V: TRBV13; CDR3: ASSRSSYEQY
V: TRBV19; CDR3: ASSPPGYYGYT
V: TRBV6-4; CDR3: ASSDSYQGADYGYT
V: TRBV5-8; CDR3: ASSLVKSYEQY